These 31 T cell receptor beta chains were sequenced from one sample in a study of cytomegalovirus exposure and HLA in healthy donors. The primer mix had 60 Vbeta and 13 Jbeta primers. Profiled with immunoSEQ multiplex PCR; TCRdb holds only in-frame clones, not every one. The sample has 140,000 to 150,000 clones; about 77% are singletons. Sequenced sample: PBMCs. The receptors were gathered from a male donor in good health and CMV-seronegative.

The chain uses TRBV5-6 and TRBJ2-1; 9 nucleotides agree with TRBD1. The germline V gene has CDR1 SGHDT and CDR2 YYEEEE. The V segment lost 2 bases and the J segment 2 bases; nucleotides outside the gene matches: 5. This CDR3 region has 16 residues. The CDR3 loop is CASSLRTGGAYNEQFF. DNA for the CDR3: TGTGCCAGCAGCTTACGAACAGGGGGCGCCTACAATGAGCAGTTCTTC.

This sequence joins TRBV5-4 and TRBJ2-3, with TRBD1 matching 12 bases. After removal of 3 bases from V and 4 bases from J, the junction contained 6 bases not matched to a gene. CDR1 is SGHNT, CDR2 YYREEE, per germline (reference sequence). The CDR3 totals 16 residues. The CDR3 spells CASSSGGTGGADTQYF. The CDR3 DNA sequence: TGTGCCAGCAGCTCCGGCGGGACAGGGGGCGCAGATACGCAGTATTTT.

The chain carries TRBV6-5 and TRBJ2-1; 10 bases match TRBD2. This CDR3 is built from 15 residues. Germline V gives CDR1 MNHEY, CDR2 SVGAGI. V shed 8 bases, J shed 6 bases, and the junction held 10 bases outside the gene matches. The CDR3 loop reads CASSPSGSGTNEQFF. The CDR3 DNA follows: TGTGCCAGCTCTCCTAGCGGGAGCGGAACCAATGAGCAGTTCTTC.

There are a few counts of this clone. The rearrangement uses TRBV7-2 and TRBJ1-1; D is unclear. The V gene's germline CDR1 is SGHTA and CDR2 FQGNSA. The CDR3 length is 15 residues. Between the trimmed V and J ends, which lost 3 bases and 4 bases, there was a span of 15 bases. The CDR3 is CASSFPPAGSTEAFF. The CDR3 DNA follows: TGTGCCAGCAGCTTCCCCCCGGCGGGGAGCACTGAAGCTTTCTTT. The whole variable domain, filled in from reference TRBV7-2 and TRBJ1-1, reads GAGVSQSPSNKVTEKGKDVELRCDPISGHTALYWYRQSLGQGLEFLIYFQGNSAPDKSGLPSDRFSAERTGGSVSTLTIQRTQQEDSAVYLCASSFPPAGSTEAFFGQGTRLTVV.

CDR3 DNA sequence: TGTGCCAGCACCCCTGAAGGGGGCCTCCACAATGAGCAGTTCTTC. Protein product: CASTPEGGLHNEQFF. The chain carries TRBV6-4 and TRBJ2-1; 7 bases are shared with TRBD1. The CDR3 runs 15 residues. Looked up from germline, CDR1 is MRHNA and CDR2 is SNTAGT. Trimming removed 7 bases from V and 5 bases from J; junction bases left unmatched: 11.

The rearrangement joins TRBV4-1 to TRBJ2-7; possibly TRBD1 for D (6 bases). Germline CDR1 is MGHRA and CDR2 is YSYEKL. The length of the CDR3 is 15 residues. V was cut by 3 bases and J by 0 bases, with 12 bases left in between. The CDR3 DNA is TGCGCCAGCAGCCACCTGACAGGACTCTCCTACGAGCAGTACTTC. Residues: CASSHLTGLSYEQYF.

V usage is TRBV18 and J usage is TRBJ1-6; D may be TRBD1 (5 bases). The CDR3 runs to 16 residues. Germline V gene data show CDR1 as KGHSH and CDR2 as LQKENI. Trimming removed 3 bases from V and 0 bases from J, with 9 bases in between. The CDR3 nucleotides are TGTGCCAGCTCACCCACCGACAGCTCCTATAATTCACCCCTCCACTTT. Translated: CASSPTDSSYNSPLHF.

V and J are TRBV29-1 and TRBJ2-7; 8 bases align to TRBD2. The ends lost 6 bases at V and 3 bases at J; junction bases unmatched: 13. CDR3 length equals 15 residues. Germline-derived CDR1 and CDR2 are SQVTM and ANQGSEA. The CDR3 loop reads CSVSSGGEVLYEQYF. The CDR3 DNA sequence: TGCAGCGTCTCCTCCGGGGGGGAGGTTCTCTACGAGCAGTACTTC.

The chain joins TRBV4-1 to TRBJ2-7; TRBD2 matches at 8 bases. V lost 0 bases and J lost 3; bases outside the gene matches: 4. The CDR3 spans 15 residues. CDR1 MGHRA and CDR2 YSYEKL come from the germline V gene. Here the CDR3 reads CASSQELAGHYEQYF. CDR3 sequence (DNA): TGCGCCAGCAGCCAAGAGCTAGCGGGCCACTACGAGCAGTACTTC.

In this sample, this clone turned up a few times. V and J are TRBV5-6 and TRBJ2-7, with D possibly matching TRBD1 (5 bases). This CDR3 spans 15 amino acids. The V gene's germline CDR1 is SGHDT and CDR2 YYEEEE. Trimming removed 0 bases from V and 2 bases from J, with 12 bases in between. Here the CDR3 reads CASSLAGRHAYEQYF. In DNA form, the CDR3 reads TGTGCCAGCAGCTTGGCAGGGCGTCATGCCTACGAGCAGTACTTC.

The J gene is TRBJ2-5, the V gene TRBV7-2, with 7 bases identical to TRBD2. Gene TRBJ2-7 matches the end of the DNA better, so the J call may be wrong. Germline CDR1 SGHTA, CDR2 FQGNSA. This CDR3 spans 15 amino acids. CDR3 in amino acids: CASSRSPSGVYEQYF. Written as DNA, the CDR3 is TGTGCCAGCAGTCGAAGTCCCAGCGGGGTCTACGAGCAGTACTTC.

The V gene is TRBV30, the J gene TRBJ1-3; 7 bases are shared with TRBD1. Trimming took 2 bases from V and 2 from J; bases not matched to a gene: 3. The CDR3 has 14 amino acids. Germline-derived CDR1 and CDR2 are GTSNPN and SVGIG (reference sequence). The CDR3 protein is CAWSKGAPGNTIYF. CDR3 in DNA: TGTGCCTGGAGTAAGGGGGCTCCTGGAAACACCATATATTTT.

V and J are TRBV7-2 and TRBJ1-2, with a tentative D call TRBD1 (6 bases). V dropped 2 bases and J dropped 3 bases, with 13 bases sitting between them. This CDR3 contains 15 residues. Per germline, CDR1 SGHTA and CDR2 FQGNSA. CDR3 nucleotide sequence: TGTGCCAGCAGCTTAACATCGAAGGGGGACTATGGCTACACCTTC. Its protein product is CASSLTSKGDYGYTF.

This clone was seen only a few times. The rearrangement joins TRBV7-3 to TRBJ1-2; tentatively, D is TRBD1 (5 bases). There are 15 residues in the CDR3. Germline-derived CDR1 and CDR2 are SGHTA and FQGTGA. Trimming removed 5 bases from V and 6 bases from J, with 19 bases in between. CDR3 sequence: CASSPKGAGIDGYTF. The CDR3 DNA follows: TGTGCCAGCAGCCCGAAAGGCGCAGGGATAGATGGCTACACCTTC.

Comments on this clone: Compared with germline, one end of the junction differs, possibly owing to a read error. The V and J genes are TRBV18 and TRBJ2-2, with D tentatively TRBD2 (6 bases). CDR1 and CDR2 (germline): KGHSH, LQKENI. The CDR3 totals 15 residues. The CDR3 loop reads CASFLPGGNTGELFF. In DNA form, the CDR3 reads TGTGCCAGCTTTCTTCCGGGCGGGAACACTGGGGAGCTGTTTTTT.

The chain combines TRBV2 with TRBJ2-7, with TRBD1 matching over 11 bases. In germline, CDR1 is SNHLY, CDR2 FYNNEI. The CDR3 contains 14 residues. With 6 bases clipped from V and 4 bases from J, the junction kept 5 bases outside the gene matches. CDR3 in amino acids: CASSEDRGLYEQYF. CDR3 coding DNA: TGTGCCAGCAGCGAGGACAGGGGGCTATACGAGCAGTACTTC. The full variable domain, rest sourced from reference TRBV2 and TRBJ2-7, is EPEVTQTPSHQVTQMGQEVILRCVPISNHLYFYWYRQILGQKVEFLVSFYNNEISEKSEIFDDQFSVERPDGSNFTLKIRSTKLEDSAMYFCASSEDRGLYEQYFGPGTRLTVT.

This clone has just a few counts. V usage is TRBV5-4 and J usage is TRBJ2-7; possible D gene TRBD2, 6 bases. Trimming removed 4 bases at V and 0 bases at J, with 11 bases between. Looked up from germline, CDR1 is SGHNT and CDR2 is YYREEE (reference sequence). The CDR3 spans 14 residues. Here the CDR3 reads CASSRGLPSYEQYF. The CDR3 DNA reads TGTGCCAGCAGCAGGGGACTTCCCTCCTACGAGCAGTACTTC.

This chain connects TRBV19 to TRBJ2-3; 10 nucleotides align to TRBD2. Germline values: CDR1 LNHDA, CDR2 SQIVND (reference sequence). CDR3 length: 16 residues. The ends lost 8 bases at V and 0 bases at J; junction bases unmatched: 8. The CDR3, as DNA: TGTGCCAGTCAGACTAGCGGGCTTATTAGCACAGATACGCAGTATTTT. Its translation is CASQTSGLISTDTQYF.

The rearrangement joins TRBV19 to TRBJ2-7; 9 bases line up with TRBD1. CDR3 length equals 13 residues. J gave up 2 bases and V 4 bases, and 0 bases lay outside the gene matches. Germline V gives CDR1 LNHDA, CDR2 SQIVND (reference sequence). The CDR3 reads CASSRQGAYEQYF. Written as DNA, the CDR3 is TGTGCCAGTAGTAGACAGGGGGCCTACGAGCAGTACTTC.

The chain links TRBV27 to TRBJ1-6; TRBD1 agrees at 7 bases. Trimming took 7 bases from V and 10 from J; bases not matched to a gene: 10. This CDR3 is 14 amino acids long. The V gene's germline CDR1 is MNHEY and CDR2 SMNVEV (reference sequence). The CDR3 DNA follows: TGTGCCAGCACCTATACAGGGGCCGGATCACCCCTCCACTTT. Protein sequence: CASTYTGAGSPLHF.

The chain employs TRBV7-2 and TRBJ2-3; 7 positions agree with TRBD1. Trimming cost V 3 bases and J 4 bases; bases outside gene matches: 4. The CDR3 is 14 amino acids. CDR1 is SGHTA, CDR2 FQGNSA, per germline. CDR3 region: CASSLTRGPDTQYF. CDR3 nucleotide sequence: TGTGCCAGCAGCTTGACGAGGGGGCCAGATACGCAGTATTTT.

This chain uses TRBV7-2 with TRBJ2-3, with D possibly being TRBD2 (6 bases). V lost 6 bases and J lost 2, with 18 bases in between. The germline V gene encodes CDR1 SGHTA and CDR2 FQGNSA. This CDR3 contains 16 residues. The CDR3 nucleotides are TGTGCCAGCAGGAAATCCGGGACTGGGGTCACAGATACGCAGTATTTT. It translates to CASRKSGTGVTDTQYF.

The genes are TRBV10-3 and TRBJ2-7; 7 bases align to TRBD1. The CDR3 runs to 13 residues. With V trimmed by 6 bases and J by 3 bases, 5 bases remained unmatched. Germline assignment: CDR1 ENHRY and CDR2 SYGVKD. The CDR3, as DNA: TGTGCCATCAGCGCGACAGGGAGCTACGAGCAGTACTTC. This sequence encodes CAISATGSYEQYF.

In this sample, this clone turned up a few times. This chain joins TRBV7-9 and TRBJ1-1; 8 bases agree with TRBD1. This CDR3 contains 15 residues. Per the germline V gene, CDR1 is SEHNR and CDR2 is FQNEAQ (reference sequence). V dropped 7 bases and J dropped 1; count of bases not matched to a gene: 8. CDR3 bases: TGTGCCAGCACCTTCGGGGACAGGCAGAACACTGAAGCTTTCTTT. Amino acid sequence: CASTFGDRQNTEAFF.

The chain joins TRBV5-4 to TRBJ1-2; 9 positions match TRBD1. The CDR3 runs 14 residues. Germline values: CDR1 SGHNT, CDR2 YYREEE (reference sequence). J was trimmed by 6 bases and V by 2 bases; bases with no gene match: 5. CDR3 DNA: TGTGCCAGCAGCTTCGACAGGGGGGTCGATGGCTACACCTTC. Encoded protein: CASSFDRGVDGYTF.

This clone was picked up a small number of times. This chain connects TRBV6-1 to TRBJ2-1; 11 bases fit TRBD1. CDR1 is MNHNS, CDR2 SASEGT, per germline. This CDR3 is built from 15 residues. The ends lost 7 bases at V and 6 bases at J; junction bases unmatched: 8. The CDR3 reads CASIPPGTGGNEQFF. In DNA, the CDR3 is TGTGCCAGCATCCCCCCCGGGACAGGGGGCAATGAGCAGTTCTTC.

The chain recombines TRBV29-1 with TRBJ2-1, with 8 bases fitting TRBD1. Trimming at V came to 6 bases and at J to 7 bases, leaving 11 bases not matched to a gene. In germline, CDR1 is SQVTM, CDR2 ANQGSEA. The CDR3 consists of 14 residues. CDR3 protein: CSVPHRGLGNEQFF. In DNA form, the CDR3 reads TGCAGCGTGCCCCACAGGGGGTTGGGGAATGAGCAGTTCTTC.

The V gene is TRBV11-3, the J gene TRBJ2-3, with D possibly TRBD1 on 5 matching bases. V gave up 2 bases and J gave up 6 bases, with 9 bases separating them. The CDR3 totals 13 residues. Germline CDR1 SGHNT, CDR2 YENEEA. CDR3 nucleotides: TGTGCCAGCAGCTTAACCTCAGGGGATACGCAGTATTTT. Its translation: CASSLTSGDTQYF.

J is TRBJ1-2 and V is TRBV9; 7 bases are shared with TRBD1. The V segment lost 3 bases and the J segment 3 bases; nucleotides outside the gene matches: 2. CDR3 length: 13 residues. Germline assignment: CDR1 SGDLS and CDR2 YYNGEE. Written as DNA, the CDR3 is TGTGCCAGCAGCGCGACAGGGTACTATGGCTACACCTTC. It encodes CASSATGYYGYTF. Drawing the rest from reference TRBV9 and TRBJ1-2, the complete variable domain is DSGVTQTPKHLITATGQRVTLRCSPRSGDLSVYWYQQSLDQGLQFLIQYYNGEERAKGNILERFSAQQFPDLHSELNLSSLELGDSALYFCASSATGYYGYTFGSGTRLTVV.

The rearrangement links TRBV5-1 to TRBJ2-5, with 9 bases that match TRBD2. This CDR3 is 16 amino acids long. Germline V gene sequence: CDR1 SGHRS, CDR2 YFSETQ. V dropped 6 bases and J dropped 4; count of bases not matched to a gene: 13. The CDR3 here is CASNTFQAGGGETQYF. CDR3 in DNA: TGCGCCAGCAATACTTTCCAAGCGGGAGGAGGAGAGACCCAGTACTTC.

V and J are TRBV4-1 and TRBJ2-1; tentative D call: TRBD2 (5 bases). The CDR3 has 16 residues. Trimming cost V 5 bases and J 0 bases, with 14 bases left between them. From germline, CDR1 is MGHRA and CDR2 YSYEKL. CDR3 DNA sequence: TGCGCCAGCAGCACCCCTAGGAGGAGCTCCTACAATGAGCAGTTCTTC. Protein sequence: CASSTPRRSSYNEQFF.